A selection of T cell receptor beta chains follows, all from one sample in a study of blood T cells in healthy people across ages. Via MiXCR, TCRdb re-called the 5' RACE reads, giving one row per CDR3 protein. The table has roughly 1,700,000 distinct CDR3 sequences, approximately 28% seen once; the top ten hold less than 9.5%. The specimen was blood. The receptors shown here come from a woman under 40 in good health. Both conserved end residues are part of each CDR3. The order of the fields is J gene, clone size, D gene, V gene, CDR3 DNA, CDR3 protein. The D gene is left open where the match is weak. For some rows the clone size is stated as once, few or many, or as a class when expanded; others skip it.

>TRBJ1-4|NA|NA|TRBV12-3/TRBV12-4
TGTGCCAGCAGTATAGCCCTGGGGGAAAAACTGTTTTTT
CASSIALGEKLFF
>TRBJ2-1|few|NA|TRBV7-9
TGTGCCAGCAGCTCCCCTTCCCTCTCCTACAATGAGCAGTTCTTC
CASSSPSLSYNEQFF
>TRBJ1-2|NA|NA|TRBV20-1
TGCAGTGCTAGAGTTGGGACCCTCTCCCTCCTCTATGGCTACACCTTC
CSARVGTLSLLYGYTF
>TRBJ2-1|NA|NA|TRBV7-2
TGTGCCAGCAGTCCTGGACGTCTCAATGAGCAGTTCTTC
CASSPGRLNEQFF
>TRBJ1-2|many|TRBD1|TRBV4-1
TGCGCCAGCAGCCAAGAAGGGGGCGCGGGCTATGGCTACACCTTC
CASSQEGGAGYGYTF
>TRBJ2-7|many|TRBD2|TRBV29-1
TGCAGCGTTGCTACTAGCGGAGGGAGCTACGAGCAGTACTTC
CSVATSGGSYEQYF
>TRBJ2-1|NA|NA|TRBV18
TGTGCCAGCTCACCCAACTTTCGGGATGAGCAGTTCTTC
CASSPNFRDEQFF
>TRBJ2-7|few|NA|TRBV12-3/TRBV12-4
TGTGCCAGCAGGGACGGACAGAGCTCCTACGAGCAGTACTTC
CASRDGQSSYEQYF
>TRBJ2-3|NA|NA|TRBV6-5
TGTGCCAGCAGTCACCCGGGTGATACGCGGTATTTT
CASSHPGDTRYF
>TRBJ1-5|many|TRBD1|TRBV6-1
TGTGCCAGCAACCTCGGCACTCAGGGGGGGAAGGATCAGCCCCAGCATTTT
CASNLGTQGGKDQPQHF
>TRBJ1-2|NA|NA|TRBV9
TGTGCCAGCAGCGTCGACGGGGTCTATGGCTACACCTTC
CASSVDGVYGYTF
>TRBJ1-2|few|NA|TRBV20-1
TGCAGTGCCTACCCCTCCTCCGGGGGTAGGCATGGCTACACCTTC
CSAYPSSGGRHGYTF
>TRBJ2-1|few|NA|TRBV29-1
TGCAGCGTTGAAGGGAATAGCGAAGGCTACAATGAGCAGTTCTTC
CSVEGNSEGYNEQFF
>TRBJ1-2|many|NA|TRBV7-9
TGTGCCAGCAGCCCCGGTGGAGGGCTGACTAACTATGGCTACACCTTC
CASSPGGGLTNYGYTF